These 8 T cell receptor beta chains share one sample of origin, sequenced in a study of CD8+CD57+ T cells in acquired aplastic anemia. According to the study, genomic DNA was the template for TCR beta VDJ and CDR3 profiling. TCRdb independently ran MiXCR on the reads; one entry per CDR3 protein. The sample has approximately 380,000 distinct CDR3 sequences; 65% to 75% are singletons. The material sequenced was sorted CD4+, CD8+, or CD8+CD57+ T cells (not recorded which) from PBMCs. The receptor set was obtained from a human donor in good health, serving as a control.

This chain joins TRBV15 and TRBJ1-2; TRBD1 is a possible D gene (6 bases). CDR3 length: 14 amino acids. V lost 1 base and J lost 5, with 11 bases in between. The germline V gene encodes CDR1 LNHNV and CDR2 YYDKDF (reference sequence). CDR3 protein: CATSRVDRTYGYTF. CDR3 coding DNA: TGTGCCACCAGCAGAGTCGACAGGACATATGGCTACACCTTC.

The chain carries TRBV10-3 and TRBJ1-2; 8 nucleotides agree with TRBD1. Germline trimming cut 3 bases from V and 2 bases from J; bases unmatched to any gene: 8. The germline V gene encodes CDR1 ENHRY and CDR2 SYGVKD. The CDR3 loop spans 16 amino acids. Here the CDR3 reads CAISDQPRTGNYGYTF. DNA for the CDR3: TGTGCCATCAGTGATCAACCTAGGACAGGGAACTATGGCTACACCTTC.

The chain joins TRBV5-1 to TRBJ2-7; TRBD2 might be the D (5 bases). The V end lost 4 bases, the J end lost 4 bases, and 21 bases lay between the germline ends. The V gene's germline CDR1 is SGHRS and CDR2 YFSETQ. The CDR3 has 16 residues. In DNA, the CDR3 is TGCGCCAGCAGCGAGACAAGCGGCGGTAGAATGTACGAGCAGTACTTC. Translating it yields CASSETSGGRMYEQYF.

V is TRBV10-1 and J is TRBJ1-3; TRBD1 matches 8 bases. This CDR3 is 13 amino acids long. Germline V gene data show CDR1 as WNHNN and CDR2 as SYGVQD (reference sequence). The ends lost 7 bases at V and 3 bases at J; junction bases unmatched: 2. CDR3 sequence reads: CASKTGDGNTIYF. CDR3 sequence (DNA): TGCGCCAGCAAGACAGGGGATGGAAACACCATATATTTT.

Comment on this clonotype: At one end the junction does not follow the germline gene, possibly because of a read error. The rearrangement joins TRBV7-9 to TRBJ1-2; unclear D gene. The CDR3 has 13 residues. Germline values: CDR1 SEHNR, CDR2 FQNEAQ (reference sequence). The DNA of the CDR3 is TGTGCCAGCAGCGTCCGTCCGGTATCCTGCGACCCGTTC. Translating it yields CASSVRPVSCDPF.

The table lists this clonotype with many counts. The chain links TRBV27 to TRBJ2-1, with D perhaps matching TRBD1 (6 bases). Germline V gene data show CDR1 as MNHEY and CDR2 as SMNVEV (reference sequence). The CDR3 contains 13 residues. Trimming took 0 bases from V and 15 from J, leaving 15 bases between them. The CDR3 DNA follows: TGTGCCAGCAGTTTATCCGTGCAGGGACAAGCGTTCTTC. This codes for CASSLSVQGQAFF.

A note on this clonotype: The junction departs from the called germline gene at one end, perhaps through a read error. CDR3 in DNA: TGTGCTAGCAGCTTTTCTGCGGGGGGGCCAGTCGGGACCCAGTACTTC. Amino acid sequence: CASSFSAGGPVGTQYF. The chain has TRBV7-3 and TRBJ2-5; 9 bases map to TRBD2. CDR3 length: 16 amino acids. The germline V gene encodes CDR1 SGHTA and CDR2 FQGTGA.

At least ten counts were recorded for this clonotype. This chain joins TRBV13 and TRBJ1-1; D ambiguous. Germline V gene lookup returns CDR1 PRHDT and CDR2 FYEKMQ (reference sequence). The length of the CDR3 is 14 residues. Trimming removed 3 bases from V and 2 bases from J, with 10 bases in between. The CDR3: CASSFPTLNTEAFF. CDR3 nucleotides: TGTGCCAGCAGCTTTCCGACCCTAAACACTGAAGCTTTCTTT.